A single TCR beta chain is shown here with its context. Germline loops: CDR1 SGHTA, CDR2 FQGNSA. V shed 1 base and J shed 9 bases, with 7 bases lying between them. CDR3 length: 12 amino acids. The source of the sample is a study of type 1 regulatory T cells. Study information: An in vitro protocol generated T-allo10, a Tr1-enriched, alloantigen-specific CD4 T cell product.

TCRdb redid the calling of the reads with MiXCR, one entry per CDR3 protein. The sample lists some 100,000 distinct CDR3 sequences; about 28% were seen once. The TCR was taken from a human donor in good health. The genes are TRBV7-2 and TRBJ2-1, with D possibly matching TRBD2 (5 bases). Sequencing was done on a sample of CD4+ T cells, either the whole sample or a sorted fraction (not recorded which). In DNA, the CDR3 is TGTGCCAGCAGCTTAGGAGCGGCTGAGCAGTTCTTC. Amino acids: CASSLGAAEQFF.